Shown below are 25 T cell receptor beta chains from a single sample sequenced in a study of OX40 agonist ivuxolimab in advanced cancers. TCRdb keeps only in-frame clones here, not all; method: immunoSEQ multiplex PCR. In the table there are about 32,000 clones, roughly 87% of which are singletons. This specimen consisted of CD4+ or CD8+ T cells sorted from blood, obtained in a trial of the OX40 agonist ivuxolimab. These receptors originate from an adult with an advanced solid tumor such as melanoma, head and neck, liver or kidney cancer.

This chain links TRBV27 with TRBJ2-7; 11 bases match TRBD1. CDR1 and CDR2 from the germline V gene are MNHEY and SMNVEV (reference sequence). The length of the CDR3 is 17 residues. Germline trimming cut 6 bases from V and 1 base from J; bases unmatched to any gene: 11. The DNA for the CDR3 is TGTGCCAGCAGACCTTGGACAGGGGGCGCGGGATCCTACGAGCAGTACTTC. This gives the protein CASRPWTGGAGSYEQYF.

This chain uses TRBV6-5 with TRBJ2-1, with D possibly being TRBD1 or TRBD2 (6 bases each). CDR1 MNHEY and CDR2 SVGAGI come from the germline V gene. This CDR3 spans 15 amino acids. Trimming stripped 8 bases from V and 2 bases from J, with 16 bases between. The CDR3 here is CASSRGELTYNEQFF. In DNA form, the CDR3 reads TGTGCCAGCTCTAGGGGGGAGCTCACCTACAATGAGCAGTTCTTC.

In this sample, this clone is medium-sized. The chain is built from TRBV10-1 and TRBJ2-7; 11 bases fit TRBD1. The CDR3 spans 13 residues. Germline V gene data show CDR1 as WNHNN and CDR2 as SYGVQD (reference sequence). CDR3 bases: TGCGAGGAGCCGGGACAGGGGGCCTACGAGCAGTACTTC. Amino acid sequence: CEEPGQGAYEQYF.

Comments on this clone: Germline and junction disagree at one end, which may indicate a read error. This chain joins TRBV7-7 and TRBJ1-1; D gene uncertain. The V gene's germline CDR1 is SSHAT and CDR2 FNYEAQ (reference sequence). This CDR3 has 17 amino acids. The CDR3 spells CASSALQRLHMNTEAFF. The CDR3 DNA reads as TGTGCTAGCAGCGCACTACAGCGGCTCCACATGAACACTGAAGCTTTCTTT.

Only one count was recorded for this clone. The rearrangement joins TRBV7-6 to TRBJ1-3; D is perhaps TRBD1 (6 bases). This CDR3 contains 16 residues. V lost 1 base and J lost 1, with 11 bases in between. Germline CDR1 is SGHVS and CDR2 is FNYEAQ. CDR3 DNA: TGTGCCAGCAGCTTAGGGGGGGCAGAGTCTGGAAACACCATATATTTT. Translating it yields CASSLGGAESGNTIYF.

Here the CDR3 DNA reads TGTGCCAGCAGCCAGGGGGGGGCCTACAATGAGCAGTTCTTC. Translating it yields CASSQGGAYNEQFF. This chain connects TRBV7-6 to TRBJ2-1; TRBD1 or TRBD2 may be the D gene (7 bases each). The CDR3 loop spans 14 amino acids. Trimming pared 5 bases from V and 2 bases from J, leaving 10 bases between. Germline CDR1 reads SGHVS; CDR2 reads FNYEAQ.

The chain links TRBV21-1 to TRBJ2-7; the table's D call, TRBD2, was not checked against the DNA. TRBV21-1 is reported as a pseudogene. The CDR3 is 15 residues long. The CDR3 loop is CASTVTGGKVYEQYF. In DNA, the CDR3 is TGTGCCAGCACCGTGACTGGCGGGAAGGTTTACGAGCAGTACTTC.

This clone was seen more than once but under ten times. J is TRBJ1-1 and V is TRBV16; D is possibly TRBD1 (5 bases). The germline V and J ends were trimmed by 1 base and 1 base, with 7 bases remaining between them. Germline V gene sequence: CDR1 KGHSY, CDR2 FQNENV. The CDR3 sequence is 14 residues long. The CDR3 DNA reads as TGTGCCAGCAGCCAATGGGGACCGAACACTGAAGCTTTCTTT. Its protein is CASSQWGPNTEAFF.

The chain is built from TRBV11-3 and TRBJ2-1, with D unclear. Germline V gene sequence: CDR1 SGHNT, CDR2 YENEEA. The CDR3 is made up of 11 amino acids. V was clipped by 1 base and J by 7 bases, with 2 bases between them. Here the CDR3 reads CASSLGNEQFF. The CDR3 region has the DNA TGTGCCAGCAGCTTAGGGAATGAGCAGTTCTTC.

V is TRBV25-1 and J is TRBJ2-3, with D possibly TRBD2 on 6 matching bases. Trimming took off 6 bases at V and 8 bases at J, with 18 bases between the two ends. The CDR3 spans 14 residues. Per germline, CDR1 MGHDK and CDR2 SYGVNS. CDR3 coding DNA: TGTGCCAGCAGGTCCGAGACTAGTTGGGGTACGCAGTATTTT. This gives the protein CASRSETSWGTQYF.

This clone was seen just once. The J gene is TRBJ2-6, the V gene TRBV21-1; the table assigns TRBD2, which was not confirmed against the DNA. TRBV21-1 is an annotated pseudogene. CDR3 length: 20 amino acids. The DNA of the CDR3 is TGTGCCGCTCCGGGGGGGGTCGTTCCTGGCTCCGTCTCTGGGGCCAACGTCCTGACTTTC. It yields the protein CAAPGGVVPGSVSGANVLTF.

V gene TRBV29-1 combines with J gene TRBJ1-2; TRBD1 matches at 9 bases. Trimming removed 0 bases from V and 5 bases from J; junction bases left unmatched: 7. Germline CDR1 reads SQVTM; CDR2 reads ANQGSEA. The CDR3 sequence is 15 residues long. In DNA, the CDR3 is TGCAGCGTTGAAGATAAGGACAGGGGAGGGTATGGCTACACCTTC. Translation gives CSVEDKDRGGYGYTF.

The chain uses TRBV9 and TRBJ2-3; D perhaps matches TRBD2 (5 bases). Germline V gene lookup returns CDR1 SGDLS and CDR2 YYNGEE. V was cut by 6 bases and J by 0 bases, with 11 bases left in between. The CDR3 covers 14 residues. The CDR3 loop reads CASTPGGSTDTQYF. The CDR3 DNA sequence: TGTGCCAGCACGCCTGGCGGGAGCACAGATACGCAGTATTTT. The variable domain in full, completed from reference TRBV9 and TRBJ2-3, reads DSGVTQTPKHLITATGQRVTLRCSPRSGDLSVYWYQQSLDQGLQFLIQYYNGEERAKGNILERFSAQQFPDLHSELNLSSLELGDSALYFCASTPGGSTDTQYFGPGTRLTVL.

The chain couples TRBV4-1 to TRBJ1-3; no definite D call. The CDR3 length is 17 residues. The V gene lost 1 base and the J gene lost 3 bases, with 16 bases spanning the gap. Germline V gene sequence: CDR1 MGHRA, CDR2 YSYEKL. The CDR3 spells CASSQGNLGRYGNTIYF. CDR3 DNA sequence: TGCGCCAGCAGCCAAGGCAACCTCGGACGGTATGGAAACACCATATATTTT.

J is TRBJ1-5 and V is TRBV7-8, with no clear D. CDR3 length: 14 amino acids. V lost 3 bases and J lost 5, with 11 bases in between. Looked up from germline, CDR1 is SGHVS and CDR2 is FQNEAQ. The DNA for the CDR3 is TGTGCCAGCAGCTTCGGGGTCGGGGATCAGCCCCAGCATTTT. This translates into CASSFGVGDQPQHF.

The rearrangement uses TRBV5-1 and TRBJ2-3; D is ambiguous. This CDR3 contains 14 residues. CDR1 is SGHRS, CDR2 YFSETQ, per germline. The V end was cut by 7 bases, the J end by 0 bases, with 12 bases between. The CDR3 spells CASLGGPSTDTQYF. The CDR3 DNA reads as TGCGCCAGCTTGGGCGGACCTAGCACAGATACGCAGTATTTT. The whole variable domain, remainder taken from reference TRBV5-1 and TRBJ2-3, is KAGVTQTPRYLIKTRGQQVTLSCSPISGHRSVSWYQQTPGQGLQFLFEYFSETQRNKGNFPGRFSGRQFSNSRSEMNVSTLELGDSALYLCASLGGPSTDTQYFGPGTRLTVL.

The rearrangement uses TRBV20-1 and TRBJ1-2; D remains ambiguous. This CDR3 is 11 amino acids long. Germline CDR1 and CDR2: DFQATT and SNEGSKA (reference sequence). Deletions cut 6 bases from V and 3 bases from J, with 8 bases between. The CDR3 DNA reads TGCAGTGCCCCGACGGACTATGGCTACACCTTC. Its translation is CSAPTDYGYTF.

V usage is TRBV11-2 and J usage is TRBJ2-7, with 9 bases that match TRBD2. Germline V gene lookup returns CDR1 SGHAT and CDR2 FQNNGV. The CDR3 runs to 14 residues. Trimming took 1 base from V and 5 from J; bases not matched to a gene: 3. CDR3 loop: CASSLVSSGDEQYF. As DNA, the CDR3 is TGTGCCAGCAGCTTAGTTTCTAGCGGGGACGAGCAGTACTTC.

V gene TRBV4-1 combines with J gene TRBJ1-2; tentatively, D is TRBD1 (5 bases). The CDR3 is 15 residues long. V was shortened by 3 bases and J by 4 bases, with 15 bases between the two germline ends. Germline V gene lookup returns CDR1 MGHRA and CDR2 YSYEKL. In nucleotides, the CDR3 is TGCGCCAGCAGCCAGAACCGGGGCCAGGGCTATGGCTACACCTTC. Amino acid sequence: CASSQNRGQGYGYTF.

The chain recombines TRBV6-1 with TRBJ2-7; D gene uncertain. This CDR3 has 18 amino acids. The ends were cut back, 2 bases at V and 3 bases at J, with 23 bases in the middle. Looked up from germline, CDR1 is MNHNS and CDR2 is SASEGT. CDR3 coding DNA: TGTGCCAGCAGTGAAAGATTTTGGGCGCGCAATTCCCGCTACGAGCAGTACTTC. This gives the protein CASSERFWARNSRYEQYF.

The genes are TRBV19 and TRBJ2-3, with 9 bases identical to TRBD1. This CDR3 has 15 residues. Germline lookup yields CDR1 LNHDA and CDR2 SQIVND (reference sequence). Unmatched junction bases numbered 9, after V lost 7 bases and J lost 4 bases. The CDR3 protein is CASKQGASFADTQYF. Here the CDR3 DNA reads TGTGCCAGTAAACAGGGGGCGAGTTTCGCAGATACGCAGTATTTT.

This clone was detected once. The rearrangement links TRBV7-9 to TRBJ2-1; 9 bases are shared with TRBD2. CDR1 is SEHNR, CDR2 FQNEAQ, per germline (reference sequence). The V gene end was trimmed by 5 bases and the J gene end by 6 bases; junction bases not matched to a gene: 8. CDR3 length: 15 residues. This chain's CDR3 is CASSRPPLAGNEQFF. CDR3 DNA: TGTGCCAGCAGCCGACCCCCACTAGCGGGCAATGAGCAGTTCTTC.

This clone was found once. This chain links TRBV27 with TRBJ1-5; D gene unclear. Trimming removed 6 bases from V and 0 bases from J, with 6 bases in between. The CDR3 extends over 13 amino acids. Germline CDR1 MNHEY, CDR2 SMNVEV (reference sequence). DNA of the CDR3: TGTGCCAGCAGACCGAATAGCAATCAGCCCCAGCATTTT. Protein sequence: CASRPNSNQPQHF.

In its sample, this clone was seen once. The chain links TRBV5-1 to TRBJ2-3, with 11 bases lining up with TRBD2. V trimming: 5 bases; J trimming: 3 bases; junction bases outside the gene matches: 8. The CDR3 totals 16 residues. Looked up from germline, CDR1 is SGHRS and CDR2 is YFSETQ. Written as DNA, the CDR3 is TGCGCCAGCAGGATTAGCGGGGGGGCCGGTACAGATACGCAGTATTTT. Translated, it gives CASRISGGAGTDTQYF. Combining the CDR3 with reference TRBV5-1 and TRBJ2-3 gives the whole variable domain KAGVTQTPRYLIKTRGQQVTLSCSPISGHRSVSWYQQTPGQGLQFLFEYFSETQRNKGNFPGRFSGRQFSNSRSEMNVSTLELGDSALYLCASRISGGAGTDTQYFGPGTRLTVL.

The sample holds one count of this clone. This sequence joins TRBV9 and TRBJ2-3; no clear D gene. The CDR3 runs to 15 residues. Germline CDR1 reads SGDLS; CDR2 reads YYNGEE. Trimming removed 1 base from V and 2 bases from J, with 11 bases in between. CDR3 nucleotides: TGTGCCAGCAGCGTATCAGTGGGGTACACAGATACGCAGTATTTT. As protein: CASSVSVGYTDTQYF.